The 29 T cell receptor beta chains listed next were all sequenced from one sample in a study of T cell responses to AZD1222 COVID-19 vaccine. Sequenced by immunoSEQ multiplex PCR; TCRdb stores in-frame clones only, minus some. Of about 120,000 clones in the sample, approximately 90% were seen once. Sample: peripheral blood, taken on day 0 of AZD1222 vaccination. Receptor source: an adult in good health.

This chain connects TRBV12-3 or TRBV12-4 to TRBJ2-1, with D perhaps TRBD2 (5 bases). V shed 7 bases and J shed 11 bases, with 18 bases lying between them. The CDR3 has 13 amino acids. The CDR3 DNA follows: TGTGCCAGCAAGGTCTCGGGGTCCGATCAGCAGTTCTTC. Its protein is CASKVSGSDQQFF.

The chain joins TRBV7-2 to TRBJ2-1; tentative D call: TRBD1 (5 bases). CDR3 length: 16 residues. Trimming left V 2 bases short and J 6 bases short, with 17 bases between. Germline CDR1 and CDR2: SGHTA and FQGNSA. CDR3 sequence: CASSLTPSGMFNEQFF. The CDR3 nucleotides are TGTGCCAGCAGCTTAACCCCCTCAGGGATGTTCAATGAGCAGTTCTTC.

The chain recombines TRBV9 with TRBJ2-5, with D perhaps TRBD1 (5 bases). Germline V gives CDR1 SGDLS, CDR2 YYNGEE. Trimming pared 1 base from V and 1 base from J, leaving 14 bases between. This CDR3 has 16 residues. CDR3 region: CASSVLPGRAQETQYF. CDR3 sequence (DNA): TGTGCCAGCAGCGTACTCCCTGGCAGGGCCCAAGAGACCCAGTACTTC. The entire variable domain, with the rest obtained from reference TRBV9 and TRBJ2-5, is as follows: DSGVTQTPKHLITATGQRVTLRCSPRSGDLSVYWYQQSLDQGLQFLIQYYNGEERAKGNILERFSAQQFPDLHSELNLSSLELGDSALYFCASSVLPGRAQETQYFGPGTRLLVL.

J is TRBJ2-3 and V is TRBV10-3, with TRBD1 matching 7 bases. This CDR3 has 13 amino acids. Trimming removed 6 bases from V and 2 bases from J; junction bases left unmatched: 2. The germline V gene has CDR1 ENHRY and CDR2 SYGVKD. The DNA for the CDR3 is TGTGCCATCAGGGGACAGACCACAGATACGCAGTATTTT. Translated, it gives CAIRGQTTDTQYF.

This clone was recorded once. V and J are TRBV11-2 and TRBJ2-7; TRBD2 might be the D (5 bases). The V gene's germline CDR1 is SGHAT and CDR2 FQNNGV. The CDR3 covers 13 residues. Trimming removed 1 base at V and 4 bases at J, with 8 bases between. CDR3 in DNA: TGTGCCAGCAGCTTAGGAGAGGGTTACGAGCAGTACTTC. Its protein product is CASSLGEGYEQYF.

This rearrangement joins TRBV14 to TRBJ1-6; TRBD1 might be the D (6 bases). Germline CDR1 is SGHDN and CDR2 is FVKESK. The CDR3 loop spans 16 amino acids. V lost 1 base to trimming and J lost 3 bases, with 10 bases between them. In DNA, the CDR3 is TGTGCCAGCAGCCAAGTGGGGGGGCTCTATAATTCACCCCTCCACTTT. Translated, it gives CASSQVGGLYNSPLHF.

This chain uses TRBV5-6 with TRBJ1-2; a weak D match, TRBD1 (6 bases). The CDR3 spans 17 residues. Germline CDR1 and CDR2: SGHDT and YYEEEE. With 3 bases removed from V and 6 bases from J, the gap between germline ends came to 24 bases. CDR3 coding DNA: TGTGCCAGCAGCTCCTTCTTGCGGACAGTATCTTGGGATGGCTACACCTTC. Amino acids: CASSSFLRTVSWDGYTF.

The chain couples TRBV2 to TRBJ1-5, with D tentatively TRBD1 (6 bases). CDR1 and CDR2 (germline): SNHLY, FYNNEI. The CDR3 spans 14 residues. Trimming took off 6 bases at V and 1 base at J, with 10 bases between the two ends. In DNA, the CDR3 is TGTGCCAGCAGATTACAGGGAAGCAATCAGCCCCAGCATTTT. Encoded protein: CASRLQGSNQPQHF.

J is TRBJ2-2 and V is TRBV7-3; D remains ambiguous. The CDR3 length is 15 residues. Germline V gives CDR1 SGHTA, CDR2 FQGTGA. Trimming stripped 6 bases from V and 4 bases from J, with 15 bases between. The CDR3 region has the DNA TGTGCCAGCAGTTCAAAGGGCCCAAGCACCGGGGAGCTGTTTTTT. Residues: CASSSKGPSTGELFF. The entire variable domain, with the rest obtained from reference TRBV7-3 and TRBJ2-2, is as follows: GAGVSQTPSNKVTEKGKYVELRCDPISGHTALYWYRQSLGQGPEFLIYFQGTGAADDSGLPNDRFFAVRPEGSVSTLKIQRTERGDSAVYLCASSSKGPSTGELFFGEGSRLTVL.

The chain carries TRBV19 and TRBJ1-1; 7 bases match TRBD1. Germline V CDR1 and CDR2: LNHDA, SQIVND (reference sequence). This CDR3 has 13 amino acids. Trimming removed 11 bases from V and 0 bases from J; junction bases left unmatched: 6. The CDR3 DNA is TGTGCCTCATCCGGGACAGTGAACACTGAAGCTTTCTTT. As protein: CASSGTVNTEAFF.

CDR3 protein: CASSQERPTGEAATNEKLFF. The CDR3 DNA reads TGCGCCAGCAGCCAAGAGCGCCCCACAGGGGAAGCGGCAACTAATGAAAAACTGTTTTTT. The chain employs TRBV4-3 and TRBJ1-4, with TRBD1 matching over 7 bases. V shed 0 bases and J 0 bases; nucleotides not matched to a gene: 13. Germline V gene sequence: CDR1 LGHNA, CDR2 YSLEER. The CDR3 runs to 20 residues.

This sequence joins TRBV19 and TRBJ1-5; maybe TRBD1 (6 bases). Germline V gene sequence: CDR1 LNHDA, CDR2 SQIVND (reference sequence). This CDR3 comprises 15 residues. Trimming removed 6 bases at V and 1 base at J, with 13 bases between. The CDR3 DNA reads as TGTGCCAGTAGGACGCAGGGGAAGAGCAATCAGCCCCAGCATTTT. It codes for CASRTQGKSNQPQHF.

The chain has TRBV14 and TRBJ1-3; 7 nucleotides agree with TRBD1. The CDR3 is 16 residues long. V lost 1 base, J lost 4 bases, and 7 bases stayed unmatched. CDR1 and CDR2 from the germline V gene are SGHDN and FVKESK. Written as DNA, the CDR3 is TGTGCCAGCAGCCAAGGCCGCAGGGGGACGGGAAACACCATATATTTT. Translating gives CASSQGRRGTGNTIYF. Drawing the rest from reference TRBV14 and TRBJ1-3, the complete variable domain is EAGVTQFPSHSVIEKGQTVTLRCDPISGHDNLYWYRRVMGKEIKFLLHFVKESKQDESGMPNNRFLAERTGGTYSTLKVQPAELEDSGVYFCASSQGRRGTGNTIYFGEGSWLTVV.

The gene calls are TRBV4-1 and TRBJ1-3; D not resolved. The length of the CDR3 is 16 residues. Germline loops: CDR1 MGHRA, CDR2 YSYEKL. V was pared by 0 bases and J by 2 bases, with 11 bases between. This CDR3 reads CASSQDLPGTGNTIYF. In DNA, the CDR3 is TGCGCCAGCAGCCAAGATCTACCGGGTACTGGAAACACCATATATTTT.

V usage is TRBV19 and J usage is TRBJ2-2; D call uncertain. CDR1 LNHDA and CDR2 SQIVND come from the germline V gene (reference sequence). The CDR3 sequence is 12 residues long. The V gene lost 4 bases and the J gene lost 6 bases, with 6 bases spanning the gap. DNA of the CDR3: TGTGCCAGTAGTACACGGTCCGGGGAGCTGTTTTTT. It specifies CASSTRSGELFF.

The V gene is TRBV2, the J gene TRBJ1-6; D unclear. Germline V lookup: CDR1 SNHLY, CDR2 FYNNEI. The CDR3 consists of 14 residues. With 5 bases removed from V and 3 bases from J, the gap between germline ends came to 8 bases. The CDR3 region has the DNA TGTGCCAGCAGTAAAGAGAACTATAATTCACCCCTCCACTTT. Translated, it gives CASSKENYNSPLHF.

The chain uses TRBV28 and TRBJ2-5, with 9 bases that match TRBD1. Germline V gene lookup returns CDR1 MDHEN and CDR2 SYDVKM. V gave up 6 bases and J gave up 4 bases; unmatched junction bases: 15. CDR3 length equals 17 residues. CDR3 DNA: TGTGCCAGCAGACTCAGGCCGGGACAGGGAAGAGTAGAGACCCAGTACTTC. Translated: CASRLRPGQGRVETQYF. Full variable domain (missing parts from reference TRBV28 and TRBJ2-5): DVKVTQSSRYLVKRTGEKVFLECVQDMDHENMFWYRQDPGLGLRLIYFSYDVKMKEKGDIPEGYSVSREKKERFSLILESASTNQTSMYLCASRLRPGQGRVETQYFGPGTRLLVL.

The chain couples TRBV6-2 or TRBV6-3 to TRBJ2-5; 8 bases are shared with TRBD1. This CDR3 has 17 residues. V dropped 4 bases and J dropped 0; count of bases not matched to a gene: 10. The germline V gene encodes CDR1 MNHEY and CDR2 SVGEGT. The CDR3 loop is CASSFPPLDRDQETQYF. The CDR3 nucleotides are TGTGCCAGCAGTTTTCCTCCTCTGGACAGGGACCAAGAGACCCAGTACTTC.

The V call is TRBV28, the J call TRBJ1-4; tentatively, D is TRBD1 (5 bases). The germline V and J ends were trimmed by 4 bases and 13 bases, with 19 bases remaining between them. CDR1 is MDHEN, CDR2 SYDVKM, per germline. This CDR3 is 14 amino acids long. The DNA of the CDR3 is TGTGCCAGCAGTTGGGGACGGAATAATGAACGACTGTTTTTT. Amino acid sequence: CASSWGRNNERLFF.

This chain joins TRBV4-2 and TRBJ2-7; 9 nucleotides align to TRBD2. The CDR3 has 16 residues. Germline CDR1 is LGHNA and CDR2 is YNFKEQ. The ends lost 1 base at V and 0 bases at J; junction bases unmatched: 4. This CDR3 is CASSQGSGGSSYEQYF. The CDR3 DNA sequence: TGTGCCAGCAGCCAAGGAAGCGGGGGGAGCTCCTACGAGCAGTACTTC.

The chain combines TRBV30 with TRBJ1-2; D not resolved. Per the germline V gene, CDR1 is GTSNPN and CDR2 is SVGIG (reference sequence). This CDR3 is built from 16 residues. V dropped 0 bases and J dropped 2 bases, with 16 bases sitting between them. The CDR3: CAWSVTGLTKNYGYTF. The CDR3 DNA follows: TGTGCCTGGAGTGTTACTGGACTTACCAAAAACTATGGCTACACCTTC. Combining the CDR3 with reference TRBV30 and TRBJ1-2 gives the whole variable domain SQTIHQWPATLVQPVGSPLSLECTVEGTSNPNLYWYRQAAGRGLQLLFYSVGIGQISSEVPQNLSASRPQDRQFILSSKKLLLSDSGFYLCAWSVTGLTKNYGYTFGSGTRLTVV.

The chain is built from TRBV29-1 and TRBJ1-6; D remains ambiguous. Between the trimmed V and J ends, which lost 5 bases and 7 bases, there was a span of 15 bases. Per the germline V gene, CDR1 is SQVTM and CDR2 is ANQGSEA. The CDR3 sequence is 14 residues long. CDR3 loop: CSVRAVGWNSPLHF. CDR3 sequence (DNA): TGCAGCGTTAGGGCCGTAGGGTGGAATTCACCCCTCCACTTT.

The V and J genes are TRBV6-5 and TRBJ2-2; 8 bases map to TRBD1. The CDR3 runs 15 residues. CDR1 and CDR2 (germline): MNHEY, SVGAGI. With V trimmed by 6 bases and J by 2 bases, 5 bases remained unmatched. The DNA for the CDR3 is TGTGCCAGCAGCCTTACAGGGGGAAACACCGGGGAGCTGTTTTTT. This translates into CASSLTGGNTGELFF.

This clone was seen more than once but under ten times. The chain links TRBV6-1 to TRBJ1-2; D gene unclear. V was shortened by 2 bases and J by 2 bases, with 18 bases between the two germline ends. Germline loops: CDR1 MNHNS, CDR2 SASEGT. The length of the CDR3 is 17 residues. The CDR3 coding sequence is TGTGCCAGCAGTGAAAGCTTGTCGGATCGCAGGAACTATGGCTACACCTTC. Translated: CASSESLSDRRNYGYTF.

The CDR3 region is CASSLVVDRFYNEQFF. The CDR3 DNA follows: TGTGCCAGCAGCTTGGTGGTGGACAGATTCTACAATGAGCAGTTCTTC. The gene calls are TRBV5-5 and TRBJ2-1; tentatively, D is TRBD1 (6 bases). The CDR3 is 16 residues long. CDR1 is SGHKS and CDR2 is YYEKEE in the germline V gene (reference sequence). V was trimmed by 0 bases and J by 3 bases, leaving 13 bases between them.

The V and J genes are TRBV27 and TRBJ2-3, with 13 bases identical to TRBD2. CDR3 size: 16 residues. V shed 3 bases, J shed 2 bases, and the junction held 2 bases outside the gene matches. The germline V gene encodes CDR1 MNHEY and CDR2 SMNVEV (reference sequence). CDR3 DNA sequence: TGTGCCAGCAGTTTGACTAGCGGGGGGCACACAGATACGCAGTATTTT. It encodes CASSLTSGGHTDTQYF.

The chain combines TRBV6-4 with TRBJ2-1, with D possibly matching TRBD1 (5 bases). Germline V gene sequence: CDR1 MRHNA, CDR2 SNTAGT. V dropped 8 bases and J dropped 6 bases, with 14 bases sitting between them. CDR3 size: 13 residues. CDR3 DNA: TGTGCCAGCCTTCCCCCAGGGTGCAATGAGCAGTTCTTC. As protein: CASLPPGCNEQFF.

In its sample, this clone was seen once. The CDR3 DNA sequence: TGTGCCAGCAGCACCGGACAGGGAGAGACCCAGTACTTC. This gives the protein CASSTGQGETQYF. The rearrangement links TRBV6-5 to TRBJ2-5; TRBD1 matches 8 bases. The CDR3 has 13 residues. CDR1 is MNHEY and CDR2 is SVGAGI in the germline V gene. The J segment lost 4 bases and the V segment lost 6 bases, leaving 4 bases of the junction unmatched.

The chain joins TRBV7-3 to TRBJ1-3, with D maybe TRBD1 (5 bases). The CDR3 has 14 residues. Germline values: CDR1 SGHTA, CDR2 FQGTGA. Trimming pared 6 bases from V and 1 base from J, leaving 10 bases between. The DNA for the CDR3 is TGTGCCAGCAGTCCAGGGAATTCTGGAAACACCATATATTTT. It specifies CASSPGNSGNTIYF.